Following are 5 T cell receptor beta chains from one sample sequenced in a study of T cells in localized non-small cell lung cancer. Sequenced by immunoSEQ multiplex PCR; TCRdb stores in-frame clones only, minus some. The sample carries 25,000 to 35,000 clones, around 93% recorded once. Sample: peripheral blood, taken before any cancer treatment. These receptors came from a female donor over 55 with stage I lung adenocarcinoma.

The rearrangement links TRBV5-1 to TRBJ2-1; D may be TRBD1 (5 bases). CDR3 length equals 15 residues. V was trimmed by 2 bases and J by 7 bases, leaving 16 bases between them. Germline CDR1 reads SGHRS; CDR2 reads YFSETQ. CDR3 region: CASSLGSIRANEQFF. Here the CDR3 DNA reads TGCGCCAGCAGCTTAGGTAGTATCAGGGCGAATGAGCAGTTCTTC.

CDR3 amino acids: CSVRGAAGTGELFF. In DNA form, the CDR3 reads TGCAGCGTGAGGGGAGCGGCTGGCACCGGGGAGCTGTTTTTT. The chain carries TRBV29-1 and TRBJ2-2; D assignment may be TRBD1 or TRBD2 (5 bases each). V was clipped by 6 bases and J by 4 bases, with 15 bases between them. The CDR3 sequence is 14 residues long. CDR1 is SQVTM and CDR2 is ANQGSEA in the germline V gene.

This clone occurred a few times. This chain links TRBV6-1 with TRBJ2-7; 7 bases fit TRBD1. The CDR3 covers 13 residues. V dropped 2 bases and J dropped 6; count of bases not matched to a gene: 4. The V gene's germline CDR1 is MNHNS and CDR2 SASEGT. CDR3 coding DNA: TGTGCCAGCAGTGAAACAGGGGTGGTCGAGCAGTACTTC. Translation gives CASSETGVVEQYF.

This rearrangement joins TRBV5-6 to TRBJ2-5; D unclear. The V and J ends lost 4 bases and 2 bases respectively, with 6 bases between them. The CDR3 is made up of 12 amino acids. From germline, CDR1 is SGHDT and CDR2 YYEEEE. The DNA of the CDR3 is TGTGCCAGCAGCCCTTGGCAAGAGACCCAGTACTTC. Its translation: CASSPWQETQYF.

This rearrangement joins TRBV19 to TRBJ1-4; D is unclear. In germline, CDR1 is LNHDA, CDR2 SQIVND (reference sequence). The CDR3 sequence is 12 residues long. V gave up 4 bases and J gave up 12 bases, with 12 bases separating them. The DNA of the CDR3 is TGTGCCAGTAGTACGCTCCGGGCCGAACTGTTTTTT. This codes for CASSTLRAELFF.